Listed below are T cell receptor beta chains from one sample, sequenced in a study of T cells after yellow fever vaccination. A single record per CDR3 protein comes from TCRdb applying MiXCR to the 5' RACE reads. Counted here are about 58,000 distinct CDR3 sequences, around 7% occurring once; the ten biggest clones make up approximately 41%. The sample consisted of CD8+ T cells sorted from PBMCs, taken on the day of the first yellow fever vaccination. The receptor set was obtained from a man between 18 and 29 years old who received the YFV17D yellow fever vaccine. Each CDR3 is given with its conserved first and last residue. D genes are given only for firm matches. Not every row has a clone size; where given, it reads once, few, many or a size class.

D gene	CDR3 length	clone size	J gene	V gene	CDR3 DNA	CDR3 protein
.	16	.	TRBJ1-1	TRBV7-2	TGTGCCAGCAGCCTCGGGGAGGGGACGTGGAACACTGAAGCTTTCTTT	CASSLGEGTWNTEAFF
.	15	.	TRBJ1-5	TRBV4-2	TGTGCCAGCAGCCAAGATTACAGGGTCAAGCAGCCCCAGCATTTT	CASSQDYRVKQPQHF
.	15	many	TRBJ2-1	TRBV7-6	TGTGCCAGCAGCTTGAGGACCCTCTCCTACAATGAGCAGTTCTTC	CASSLRTLSYNEQFF
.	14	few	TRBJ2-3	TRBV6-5	TGTGCCAGCAGTTACTTCGCCAGCACAGATACGCAGTATTTT	CASSYFASTDTQYF
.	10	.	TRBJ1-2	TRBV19	TGTGCCAGTAAGGGAGGTGGCTACACCTTC	CASKGGGYTF
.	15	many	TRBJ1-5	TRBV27	TGTGCCAGCAGTTTCGGGAGCGGCAGCAATCAGCCCCAGCATTTT	CASSFGSGSNQPQHF
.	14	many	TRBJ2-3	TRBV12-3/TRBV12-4	TGTGCCAGCAGTTTGGGCGGGGTAGGGGATACGCAGTATTTT	CASSLGGVGDTQYF
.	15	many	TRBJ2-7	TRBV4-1	TGCGCCAGCAGCCAACCGGGACGCGCCTCCTACGAGCAGTACTTC	CASSQPGRASYEQYF
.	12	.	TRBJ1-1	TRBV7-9	TGTGCCCTCAGTCCTCTGGGCGCTGAAGCTTTCTTT	CALSPLGAEAFF
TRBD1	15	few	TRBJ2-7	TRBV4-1	TGCGCCAGCAGCCCTTTACCGGGACAGGGGACCGAGCAGTACTTC	CASSPLPGQGTEQYF
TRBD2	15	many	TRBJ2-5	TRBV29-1	TGCAGCGTTGACGGACTAGCGGGGGGGGCCAAGACCCAGTACTTC	CSVDGLAGGAKTQYF
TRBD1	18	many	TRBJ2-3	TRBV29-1	TGCAGCGTTGAGACTTGGGACAGGGGACTCCTAGCACAAGATACGCAGTATTTT	CSVETWDRGLLAQDTQYF
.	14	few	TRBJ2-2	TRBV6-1	TGTGCCAGCAGTGACCGGACAAGCACCGGGGAGCTGTTTTTT	CASSDRTSTGELFF
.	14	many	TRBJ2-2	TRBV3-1	TGTGCCAGCAGCCCCGGGGGATACACCGGGGAGCTGTTTTTT	CASSPGGYTGELFF
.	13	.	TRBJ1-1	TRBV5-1	TGCGCCAGCAGCTCTAGGGGGAACACTGAAGCTTTCTTT	CASSSRGNTEAFF
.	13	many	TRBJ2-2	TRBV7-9	TGTGCCAGCAGTTGGGACCTGGCCGGGGAGCTGTTTTTT	CASSWDLAGELFF
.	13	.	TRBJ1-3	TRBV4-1	TGCGCCAGCAGCCAAGACAGTGGAAACACCATATATTTT	CASSQDSGNTIYF
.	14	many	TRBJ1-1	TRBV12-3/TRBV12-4	TGTGCCAGCAGTTCTGGAGATTCGAACACTGAAGCTTTCTTT	CASSSGDSNTEAFF
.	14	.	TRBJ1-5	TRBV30	TGTGCCTGGAGCCCCAGGACGGGGGGTCAGCCCCAGCATTTT	CAWSPRTGGQPQHF
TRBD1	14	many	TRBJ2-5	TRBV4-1	TGCGCCAGCAGCCCCACAGGGGCCCAAGAGACCCAGTACTTC	CASSPTGAQETQYF
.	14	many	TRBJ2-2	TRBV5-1	TGCGCCAGCAGCTGGGACAAACACACCGGGGAGCTGTTTTTT	CASSWDKHTGELFF
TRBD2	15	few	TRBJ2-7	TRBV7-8	TGTGCCAGCAGCTTTGTCGGGGGGGCGTTCGAAGAGCAGTACTTC	CASSFVGGAFEEQYF
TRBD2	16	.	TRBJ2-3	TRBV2	TGTGCCAGCAGTGAGGGGCTGACTAGCAGCACAGATACGCAGTATTTT	CASSEGLTSSTDTQYF
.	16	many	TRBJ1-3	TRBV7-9	TGTGCCAGCAGCTCCCCGGGACAACGCTCTGGAAACACCATATATTTT	CASSSPGQRSGNTIYF
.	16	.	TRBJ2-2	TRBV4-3	TGCGCCAGCAGCCGGTCTGGGGTACCTAAAAACGGGGAGCTGTTTTTT	CASSRSGVPKNGELFF
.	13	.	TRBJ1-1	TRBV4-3	TGCGCCAGCAGCCCTAAGACGGGGGCGTGGGCTTTCTTT	CASSPKTGAWAFF
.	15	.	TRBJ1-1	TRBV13	TGTGCCAGCAGCTTAGTTGGGGGCTTAGGCACTGAAGCTTTCTTT	CASSLVGGLGTEAFF
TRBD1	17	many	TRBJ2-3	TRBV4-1	TGCGCCAGCAGCCCGTATTACAGCCAGGGGGCCGCAGATACGCAGTATTTT	CASSPYYSQGAADTQYF
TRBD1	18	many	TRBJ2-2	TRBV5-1	TGCGCCAGCAGCTTGGCTCCCACCGGACAGGGGGTCACCGGGGAGCTGTTTTTT	CASSLAPTGQGVTGELFF
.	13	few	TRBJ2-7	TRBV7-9	TGTGCCAGCAGCTTCCAAGGAGACTACGAGCAGTACTTC	CASSFQGDYEQYF
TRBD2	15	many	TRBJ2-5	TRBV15	TGTGCCACCAGCATGTGGGGAGGGGACCAAGAGACCCAGTACTTC	CATSMWGGDQETQYF
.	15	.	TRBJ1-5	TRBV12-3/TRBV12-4	TGTGCCAGCCAACGAATGGGGGCGGACGGTCAGCCCCAGCATTTT	CASQRMGADGQPQHF
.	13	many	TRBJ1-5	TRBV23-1	TGCGCCACGAGGGGGGAATTTAATCAGCCCCAGCATTTT	CATRGEFNQPQHF
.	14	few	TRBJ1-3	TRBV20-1	TGCAGTGCTAGAATCGTCGGCCAGGGAGACACCATATATTTT	CSARIVGQGDTIYF
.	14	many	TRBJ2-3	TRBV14	TGTGCCAGCAGCCGCCCCCCCACCCCAGATACGCAGTATTTT	CASSRPPTPDTQYF
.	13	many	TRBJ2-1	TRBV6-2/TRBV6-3	TGTGCCAGCAGTTACCCCAACACCCTTGAGCAGTTCTTC	CASSYPNTLEQFF
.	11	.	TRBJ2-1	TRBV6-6	TGTGCCAGCTTAGAGGGCAAGGAGCAGTTCTTC	CASLEGKEQFF
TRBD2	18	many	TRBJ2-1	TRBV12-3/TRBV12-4	TGTGCCAGCAGTTTCAATTGGGGGGGGGACTCGGCGGGCCATGAGCAGTTCTTC	CASSFNWGGDSAGHEQFF
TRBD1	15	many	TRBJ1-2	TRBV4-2	TGTGCCAGCAGCCGAAGACAGGGGGCGAACTATGGCTACACCTTC	CASSRRQGANYGYTF
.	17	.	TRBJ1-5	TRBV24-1	TGTGCCACCAGTGATTTGGTGGACACGGTCGTCAATCAGCCCCAGCATTTT	CATSDLVDTVVNQPQHF
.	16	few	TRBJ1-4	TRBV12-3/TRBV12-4	TGTGCCAGCAGTTTAGCGCTAGGCAGCTTGAATGAAAAACTGTTTTTT	CASSLALGSLNEKLFF
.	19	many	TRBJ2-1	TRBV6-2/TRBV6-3	TGTGCCAGCAGTAACCGTGGCCTAGCGCCGGCGCTGGGCCAAAATGAGCAGTTCTTC	CASSNRGLAPALGQNEQFF
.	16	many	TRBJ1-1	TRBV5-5	TGTGCCAGCAGCTTGCGGGTATGGGGCATCAACACTGAAGCTTTCTTT	CASSLRVWGINTEAFF
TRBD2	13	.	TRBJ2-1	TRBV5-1	TGCGCCAGTGGACTAGCGGGTGACAATGAGCAGTTCTTC	CASGLAGDNEQFF
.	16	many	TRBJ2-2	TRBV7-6	TGTGCCAGCAGCCCTTATAGGCAGGGGGGCACCGGGGAGCTGTTTTTT	CASSPYRQGGTGELFF
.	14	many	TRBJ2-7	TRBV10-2	TGCGCCAGCTCACGCGACTCGATCCTGGCGGAGCAGTACTTC	CASSRDSILAEQYF
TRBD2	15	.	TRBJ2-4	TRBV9	TGTGCCAGCAGCGTAGCGGGGGGGCCCAAAAACATTCAGTACTTC	CASSVAGGPKNIQYF
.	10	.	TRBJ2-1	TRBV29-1	TGCAGCGTGGAAGTCAATGAGCAGTTCTTC	CSVEVNEQFF
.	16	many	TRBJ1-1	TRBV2	TGTGCCAGCAGTGGCAACCGGGACAAGGACACCACTGAAGCTTTCTTT	CASSGNRDKDTTEAFF
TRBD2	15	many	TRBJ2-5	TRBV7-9	TGTGCCAGCAGCTTAGTTAGCGGGGTCGCCGAGACCCAGTACTTC	CASSLVSGVAETQYF
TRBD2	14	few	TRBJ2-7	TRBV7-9	TGTGCCAGCAGCACCCCCGGCTTGGGGGGGGAGCAGTACTTC	CASSTPGLGGEQYF
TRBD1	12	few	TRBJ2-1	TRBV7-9	TGTGCCAGCAGGACAGGGGCGAATGAGCAGTTCTTC	CASRTGANEQFF
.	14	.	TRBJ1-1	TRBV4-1	TGCGCCAGCAGCCAAGTGGGACAGAACACTGAAGCTTTCTTT	CASSQVGQNTEAFF
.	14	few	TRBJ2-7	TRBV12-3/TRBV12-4	TGTGCCAGCAGTTTGGGGCAGGACTTATACGAGCAGTACTTC	CASSLGQDLYEQYF
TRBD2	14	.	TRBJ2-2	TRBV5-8	TGTGCCATCAGCCTTGGGGTGGCGGCGGGGGAGCTCTTTTTT	CAISLGVAAGELFF
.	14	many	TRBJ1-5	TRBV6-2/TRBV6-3	TGTGCCAACACCACGGTCCCGTTTTCGCAGCCCCAGCATTTT	CANTTVPFSQPQHF
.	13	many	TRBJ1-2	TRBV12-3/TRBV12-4	TGTGCCAGCAGTTTGGGCCTGGGCTATGGCTACACCTTC	CASSLGLGYGYTF
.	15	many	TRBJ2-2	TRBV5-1	TGCGCCAGCAGCTTGGTCAGGGATAACACCGGGGAGCTGTTTTTT	CASSLVRDNTGELFF